This T cell receptor (beta chain) stems from a study of T cell repertoires in cytomegalovirus infection. In the study overall: Indications came from public TCR beta signatures; they pointed to CMV infection and to a matching HLA type.

This clonotype has a handful of counts. Antigen unknown. Each CDR3 protein is one row after TCRdb ran MiXCR on the reads. The sample lists about 350,000 distinct CDR3 sequences; about a third were seen once. The germline V and J ends were trimmed by 6 bases and 2 bases, with 4 bases remaining between them. The CDR3 length is 11 residues. Material: cultured PBMCs, obtained from culture after CMV antigen stimulation. This TCR was recovered from a human donor in good health (CMV status not recorded). Some clones in this sample may be carry-over from other donors' samples. This chain connects TRBV12-3 or TRBV12-4 to TRBJ2-5; D is unresolved. The CDR3 sequence is CASRSQETQYF. The CDR3 nucleotides are TGTGCCAGCAGGTCACAAGAGACCCAGTACTTC.